This TCR beta chain was documented in a study of cytomegalovirus exposure and HLA in healthy donors. Background on the study: The 120 validation repertoires matched the 666 first-cohort repertoires in platform, a later analysis reported.

Of note for this clone: What it binds is unknown.

Whole-study results and caveats: First-cohort TCR clusters tended to co-occur in the 130 or so validation repertoires, a later analysis found. TCR beta chains numbering 164 were designated cytomegalovirus-associated.

Germline assignment: CDR1 SGHTS and CDR2 YDEGEE. Trimming removed 0 bases at V and 1 base at J, with 14 bases between. The CDR3 is 17 residues long. Profiled with immunoSEQ multiplex PCR; TCRdb holds only in-frame clones, not every one. The data contain hundreds of thousands of clones, 75% to 90% of them singletons. The gene calls are TRBV5-8 and TRBJ2-1; either TRBD1 or TRBD2 may fit D (5 bases each). The sequence was obtained from a woman aged 25-40 years in good health and CMV-seropositive. The specimen was PBMCs. The CDR3 DNA is TGTGCCAGCAGCTTGGTTCCCGACAGAGGGTCCTACAATGAGCAGTTCTTC. Translation gives CASSLVPDRGSYNEQFF. The complete variable domain, with remaining parts taken from reference TRBV5-8 and TRBJ2-1, reads EAGVTQSPTHLIKTRGQQATLRCSPISGHTSVYWYQQALGLGLQFLLWYDEGEERNRGNFPPRFSGRQFPNYSSELNVNALELEDSALYLCASSLVPDRGSYNEQFFGPGTRLTVL.